This is a list of T cell receptor beta chains from one sample in a study of vaccination and CD4 T cells after COVID-19. Their antigen targets remain unknown. TCRdb reprocessed the PCR reads via MiXCR and lists one record per CDR3 protein. The table lists approximately 15,000 distinct CDR3 sequences, around three fifths of them singletons, with less than 15% in the top ten. Sequencing was carried out using CD4+ T cells from blood, cultured in vitro. The receptors were gathered from a human donor who had recovered from COVID-19. CDR3s include the opening cysteine and the closing phenylalanine or tryptophan. The D gene is left open where the match is weak. Expanded clones are given a class, and other clones once, few, many or no size at all.

v_call,d_call,clone_size,j_call,cdr3_nt,cdr3_aa
TRBV28,-,-,TRBJ2-5,TGTGCCAGCAGTTTGCCAGGGGCCTACCAAGAGACCCAGTACTTC,CASSLPGAYQETQYF
TRBV19,-,-,TRBJ1-5,TGTGCCAGTAGTAGGGGTTACAATCAGCCCCAGCATTTT,CASSRGYNQPQHF
TRBV6-1,TRBD1,few,TRBJ2-7,TGTGCCAGCACCGCTACAGGGGCCCGCTCCTACGAGCAGTACTTC,CASTATGARSYEQYF
TRBV5-1,-,-,TRBJ1-2,TGCGCCAGCACCCAGGGACGCGGTAACTATGGCTACACCTTC,CASTQGRGNYGYTF
TRBV6-5,-,few,TRBJ2-1,TGTGCCAGCAGTACTCGATGGGGGAGACAATACAATGAGCAGTTCTTC,CASSTRWGRQYNEQFF
TRBV19,TRBD1,-,TRBJ2-5,TGTGCCAGTAGTTCACAGGGGCAAGAGACCCAGTACTTC,CASSSQGQETQYF
TRBV30,TRBD1,-,TRBJ1-5,TGTGCCTGGAGAAGACAGGGTGGCAATCAGCCCCAGCATTTT,CAWRRQGGNQPQHF
TRBV20-1,TRBD1,-,TRBJ1-6,TGCAGTGTTGGGACAGGGTATAATTCACCCCTCCACTTT,CSVGTGYNSPLHF
TRBV2,-,-,TRBJ2-1,TGTGCCAGCAGAAGGGACCGCAACAATGAGCAGTTCTTC,CASRRDRNNEQFF
TRBV20-1,TRBD2,-,TRBJ2-3,TGCAGTGCTACTCCCGGACTAGCGGGAGTAGGCCCTAGCACAGATACGCAGTATTTT,CSATPGLAGVGPSTDTQYF
TRBV20-1,-,-,TRBJ1-6,TGCAGTGCCCCGGGGCAAACTCGTAGGGATAATTCACCCCTCCACTTT,CSAPGQTRRDNSPLHF
TRBV5-1,TRBD1,few,TRBJ1-6,TGCGCCAGCAGCTTTGGACAGGTCTATAATTCACCCCTCCACTTT,CASSFGQVYNSPLHF
TRBV6-2/TRBV6-3,TRBD1,-,TRBJ2-5,TGTGCCAGCAGTGACCGCGGCAGGGGGACAGAGACCCAGTACTTC,CASSDRGRGTETQYF
TRBV19,TRBD1,few,TRBJ1-2,TGTGCCAGTAGTACACCGGGGACAGGGGACTATGGCTACACCTTC,CASSTPGTGDYGYTF
TRBV6-4,-,-,TRBJ2-2,TGTGCCAGCAGTGCCCAGGGTGGCGGGGAGCTGTTTTTT,CASSAQGGGELFF
TRBV7-3,TRBD2,few,TRBJ2-1,TGTGCCAGCAGCTTAACGGCACTAGCGGTGCGCTCCTACAATGAGCAGTTCTTC,CASSLTALAVRSYNEQFF
TRBV5-1,TRBD1,-,TRBJ1-5,TGCGCCAGCAGCTGGACAGGGGCGGCGGATCAGCCCCAGCATTTT,CASSWTGAADQPQHF
TRBV10-1,-,-,TRBJ2-7,TGCGCCAGCAGTGAGTCAGCGACAGGAGACTACGAGCAGTACTTC,CASSESATGDYEQYF
TRBV2,-,-,TRBJ1-1,TGTGCCAGCAGTGATCTTTATGGCACTGAAGCTTTCTTT,CASSDLYGTEAFF
TRBV20-1,TRBD1,-,TRBJ2-5,TGCAGTGCCAAACAGGGGGCTGAGACCCAGTACTTC,CSAKQGAETQYF
TRBV6-2/TRBV6-3,-,once,TRBJ1-5,TGTGCCAGCAGTTACGAGAATCAGCCCCAGCATTTT,CASSYENQPQHF
TRBV19,TRBD1,-,TRBJ1-1,TGTGCCAGTACCCCCTCCCTTCCGGGACAGGGGACCTCCAGGGTTTTCTTT,CASTPSLPGQGTSRVFF
TRBV11-3,-,-,TRBJ2-5,TGTGCCAGCAGCTTAGGGGCTAGCTCGGAGACCCAGTACTTC,CASSLGASSETQYF
TRBV7-8,-,-,TRBJ1-2,TGTGCCAGCAGCACTAGCCCTTCCAACTATGGCTACACCTTC,CASSTSPSNYGYTF
TRBV6-1,-,-,TRBJ1-1,TGTGCCAGCATCGGGGGGCGGGGAGGTGAAGCTTTCTTT,CASIGGRGGEAFF
TRBV20-1,TRBD2,few,TRBJ2-3,TGCAGTGGATATCAGAGCGGGGGGGAAAGGGATACGCAGTATTTT,CSGYQSGGERDTQYF
TRBV7-2,TRBD2,-,TRBJ2-6,TGTGCCAGCAGCTTTAGCGGGGGCCCTGGGGCCAACGTCCTGACTTTC,CASSFSGGPGANVLTF
TRBV6-1,-,-,TRBJ1-2,TGTGCCAGCAGTGAAGATCCGTCTAACTATGGCTACACCTTC,CASSEDPSNYGYTF
TRBV12-3/TRBV12-4,-,-,TRBJ2-5,TGTGCCAGCAGTTTAATCCAGGGGGAGACCCAGTACTTC,CASSLIQGETQYF
TRBV20-1,-,-,TRBJ2-1,TGCAGTGCTAGGGGCTGGCGACTAGGGAACAATGAGCAGTTCTTC,CSARGWRLGNNEQFF
TRBV11-2,-,few,TRBJ1-6,TGTGCCAGCAGCTTAGATCCGACAGATTCAAATTCACCCCTCCACTTT,CASSLDPTDSNSPLHF
TRBV20-1,TRBD1,few,TRBJ2-5,TGCAGTGCTGCCAGGGGGCAAGAGACCCAGTACTTC,CSAARGQETQYF
TRBV5-1,-,-,TRBJ2-6,TGCGCCAGCAGCTTGGGAGGGGGGAACTCTGGGGCCAACGTCCTGACTTTC,CASSLGGGNSGANVLTF
TRBV30,TRBD1,-,TRBJ2-2,TGTGCCTGGAACAGGGGAAACACCGGGGAGCTGTTTTTT,CAWNRGNTGELFF
TRBV24-1,-,few,TRBJ2-2,TGTGCCACCAGTGATATCCAGCTCCACACCGGGGAGCTGTTTTTT,CATSDIQLHTGELFF
TRBV7-9,-,-,TRBJ1-1,TGTGCCAGCAGCTTAGCAGGCAGGGACGGTGAAGCTTTCTTT,CASSLAGRDGEAFF
TRBV3-1,-,-,TRBJ2-5,TGTGCCAGCAGCCCCCGCGGCCAAGAGACCCAGTACTTC,CASSPRGQETQYF
TRBV5-1,-,-,TRBJ1-2,TGCGCCAGCAGCACGAGGACAGCCTCCTATGGCTACACCTTC,CASSTRTASYGYTF
TRBV10-3,TRBD2,-,TRBJ2-2,TGTGCCACCACAAGGACTAGCGGGGAGAACACCGGGGAGCTGTTTTTT,CATTRTSGENTGELFF
TRBV6-1,TRBD1,-,TRBJ1-1,TGTGCCAGCAGTGAAGTCGGCAGGGGGACTGAAGCTTTCTTT,CASSEVGRGTEAFF
TRBV5-1,-,few,TRBJ1-1,TGCGCCAGCAGCCCGCGGGAGGCTAAGGCTGAAGCTTTCTTT,CASSPREAKAEAFF